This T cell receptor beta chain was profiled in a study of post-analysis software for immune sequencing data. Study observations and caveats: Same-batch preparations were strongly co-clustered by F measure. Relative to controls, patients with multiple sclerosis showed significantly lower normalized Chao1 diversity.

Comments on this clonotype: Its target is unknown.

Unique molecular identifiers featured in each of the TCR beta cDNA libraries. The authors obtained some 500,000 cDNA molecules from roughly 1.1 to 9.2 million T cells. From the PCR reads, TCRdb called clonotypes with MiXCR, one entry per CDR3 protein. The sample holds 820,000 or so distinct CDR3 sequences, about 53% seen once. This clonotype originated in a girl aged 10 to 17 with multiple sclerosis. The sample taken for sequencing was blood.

The CDR3 is CASSDSTSTGELFF. CDR3 in DNA: TGTGCCAGCAGTGACTCGACTTCCACCGGGGAGCTGTTTTTT. The chain combines TRBV6-4 with TRBJ2-2, with D uncertain. The CDR3 consists of 14 residues. Germline loops: CDR1 MRHNA, CDR2 SNTAGT. Trimming stripped 0 bases from V and 4 bases from J, with 6 bases between.